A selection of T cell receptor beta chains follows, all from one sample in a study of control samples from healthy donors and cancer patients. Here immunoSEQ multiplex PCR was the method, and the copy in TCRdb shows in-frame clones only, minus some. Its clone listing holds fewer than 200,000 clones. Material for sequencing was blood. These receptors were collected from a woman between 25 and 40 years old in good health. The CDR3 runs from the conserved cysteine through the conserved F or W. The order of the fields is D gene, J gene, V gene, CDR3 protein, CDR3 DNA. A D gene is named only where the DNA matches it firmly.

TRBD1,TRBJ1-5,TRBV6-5,CASSYSPTGNQPQHF,TGTGCCAGCAGTTACTCCCCGACAGGGAATCAGCCCCAGCATTTT
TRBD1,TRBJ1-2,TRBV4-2,CASSPTTPQGYGYTF,TGTGCCAGCAGTCCGACCACGCCACAGGGGTATGGCTACACCTTC
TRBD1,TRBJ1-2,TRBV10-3,CAIRPSTTGRSDYGYTF,TGTGCCATCAGACCATCTACGACAGGGCGGAGTGACTATGGCTACACCTTC
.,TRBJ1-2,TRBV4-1,CASSQEVGTSGTRGNGYTF,TGCGCCAGCAGCCAAGAGGTAGGAACGTCGGGGACAAGGGGGAATGGCTACACCTTC
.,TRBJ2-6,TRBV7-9,CASSFRAPHRVWANVLTF,TGTGCCAGCAGCTTCCGGGCGCCCCACAGGGTCTGGGCCAACGTCCTGACTTTC
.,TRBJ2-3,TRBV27,CASIDSPYTDTQYF,TGTGCCAGCATCGACAGCCCCTACACAGATACGCAGTATTTT
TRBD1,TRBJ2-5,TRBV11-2,CASSLGDRGAETQYF,TGTGCCAGCAGCTTAGGTGACAGGGGGGCGGAGACCCAGTACTTC
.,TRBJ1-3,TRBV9,CASSVGKGSTGNTIYF,TGTGCCAGCAGCGTAGGTAAGGGAAGCACTGGAAACACCATATATTTT
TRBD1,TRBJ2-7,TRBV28,CASTGQGKGYEQYF,TGTGCCAGCACCGGACAGGGTAAGGGTTACGAGCAGTACTTC
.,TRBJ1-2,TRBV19,CASTSLGENYGYTF,TGTGCCAGTACCTCCCTCGGGGAAAACTATGGCTACACCTTC
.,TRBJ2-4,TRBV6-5,CASSYRVIAKNIQYF,TGTGCCAGCAGCTACAGGGTGATAGCCAAAAACATTCAGTACTTC
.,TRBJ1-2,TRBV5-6,CASSLRVASGYGYTF,TGTGCCAGCAGCTTGAGGGTCGCATCGGGCTATGGCTACACCTTC
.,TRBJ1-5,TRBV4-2,CASSQDRRLTSNQPQHF,TGTGCCAGCAGCCAAGATCGACGGCTTACTAGCAATCAGCCCCAGCATTTT
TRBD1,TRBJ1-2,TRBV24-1,CATSDPGGYYGYTF,TGTGCCACCAGTGACCCAGGGGGCTACTATGGCTACACCTTC
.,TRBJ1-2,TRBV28,CASSLDHYGYTF,TGTGCCAGCAGTTTGGACCACTATGGCTACACCTTC
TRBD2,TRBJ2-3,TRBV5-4,CASSWIDRGGDTQYF,TGTGCCAGCAGCTGGATAGATCGGGGGGGAGATACGCAGTATTTT